The present T cell receptor (beta chain) was sequenced within a study of identical twins. Points from the study as a whole: With beta out-of-frame sequences, excess sharing by twins was weaker.

This clonotype showed up just a few times. No antigen is known for it. V lost 1 base and J lost 5, with 15 bases in between. The CDR3 loop spans 16 amino acids. Germline loops: CDR1 LGHDT, CDR2 YNNKEL (reference sequence). TCRdb re-analysed the 5' RACE reads in MiXCR, keeping a single row per CDR3 protein. The sample includes about 450,000 distinct CDR3 sequences, under 20% of them seen just once. The clonotype originates from a man aged 50 or older in good health. The chain is built from TRBV3-1 and TRBJ2-1; no definite D call. Sequenced: naive T cells sorted from blood. The chain's CDR3 is CASSQARGNWDNEQFF. As DNA, the CDR3 is TGTGCCAGCAGCCAAGCTCGTGGGAATTGGGACAATGAGCAGTTCTTC.